What follows are 4 T cell receptor beta chains derived from one specimen sequenced in a study of cytomegalovirus exposure and HLA in healthy donors. PCR involved 60 Vbeta and 13 Jbeta primers. Assay used: immunoSEQ multiplex PCR; TCRdb lists only in-frame clones, some missing. Among over 150,000 clones listed, around 80% were seen once. The sequenced sample consisted of PBMCs. Receptor source: a boy aged 2 to 10 in good health and CMV-seronegative.

The chain couples TRBV7-6 to TRBJ1-1; D is perhaps TRBD1 (6 bases). Trimming took off 5 bases at V and 6 bases at J, with 19 bases between the two ends. Germline V gene sequence: CDR1 SGHVS, CDR2 FNYEAQ. CDR3 length: 15 amino acids. As DNA, the CDR3 is TGTGCCAGCAGCGCGAACAGGGTAAACTTAGCTGAAGCTTTCTTT. Its protein product is CASSANRVNLAEAFF.

The V and J genes are TRBV30 and TRBJ2-5; D gene ambiguous. The V gene's germline CDR1 is GTSNPN and CDR2 SVGIG (reference sequence). The CDR3 spans 11 residues. Trimming took off 5 bases at V and 4 bases at J, with 8 bases between the two ends. This chain's CDR3 is CAWAFLETQYF. The CDR3 nucleotides are TGTGCCTGGGCGTTCTTAGAGACCCAGTACTTC.

The chain is built from TRBV9 and TRBJ1-4; possible D gene TRBD1, 6 bases. This CDR3 is built from 15 residues. Looked up from germline, CDR1 is SGDLS and CDR2 is YYNGEE. V dropped 3 bases and J dropped 5 bases, with 14 bases sitting between them. The CDR3 bases are TGTGCCAGCAGCGCGTTCGACAGGATAAATGAAAAACTGTTTTTT. Translation gives CASSAFDRINEKLFF.

This clone was seen only once. The chain carries TRBV7-9 and TRBJ2-7; perhaps TRBD2 as D (6 bases). V lost 4 bases to trimming and J lost 7 bases, with 14 bases between them. The CDR3 runs 13 residues. Germline assignment: CDR1 SEHNR and CDR2 FQNEAQ (reference sequence). The CDR3 sequence: CASSSGTQGEQYV. The CDR3 region has the DNA TGTGCCAGCAGCTCCGGGACTCAGGGTGAGCAGTACGTC.